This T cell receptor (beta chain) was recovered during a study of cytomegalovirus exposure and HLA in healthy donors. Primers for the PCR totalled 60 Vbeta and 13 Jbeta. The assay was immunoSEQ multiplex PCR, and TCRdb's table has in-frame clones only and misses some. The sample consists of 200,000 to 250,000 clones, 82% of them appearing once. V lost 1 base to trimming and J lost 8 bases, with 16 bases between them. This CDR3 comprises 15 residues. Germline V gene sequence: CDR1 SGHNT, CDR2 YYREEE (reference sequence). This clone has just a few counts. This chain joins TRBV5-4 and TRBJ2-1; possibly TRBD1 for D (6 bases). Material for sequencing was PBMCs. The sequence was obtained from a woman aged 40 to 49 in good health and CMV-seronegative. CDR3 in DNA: TGTGCCAGCAGCTTGAGACAGGTGGCTGCGGATGAGCAGTTCTTC. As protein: CASSLRQVAADEQFF.